One sample yielded the 9 T cell receptor beta chains listed below, sequenced in a study of T cells after yellow fever vaccination. TCRdb called the 5' RACE reads again in MiXCR, with one record for every CDR3 protein. The sample includes roughly 350,000 distinct CDR3 sequences, approximately 4% of them seen just once. Sequencing was performed on PBMCs, taken 5 days after the yellow fever booster vaccination. These receptors all stem from a man between 18 and 29 years old who received the YFV17D yellow fever vaccine.

This clonotype has a handful of counts. The genes are TRBV7-2 and TRBJ1-1; perhaps TRBD1 as D (5 bases). V was pared by 5 bases and J by 3 bases, with 16 bases between. This CDR3 region has 15 residues. Germline CDR1 is SGHTA and CDR2 is FQGNSA. The CDR3 DNA reads as TGTGCCAGCAGCCCTGAGGGGAGTTGGGACACTGAAGCTTTCTTT. This translates into CASSPEGSWDTEAFF.

V gene TRBV2 combines with J gene TRBJ2-1, with TRBD1 matching 10 bases. The CDR3 length is 13 residues. Losses at the gene ends were 6 bases for V and 6 bases for J; bases not matched to a gene: 2. The germline V gene has CDR1 SNHLY and CDR2 FYNNEI. The CDR3 reads CASSRDRGNEQFF. As DNA, the CDR3 is TGTGCCAGCAGCCGGGACAGGGGCAATGAGCAGTTCTTC.

The V call is TRBV3-1, the J call TRBJ2-3; perhaps TRBD1 as D (6 bases). Trimming left V 0 bases short and J 2 bases short, with 36 bases between. The CDR3 extends over 24 amino acids. Germline V CDR1 and CDR2: LGHDT, YNNKEL (reference sequence). CDR3: CASSQDLFSPPRLAGVTFTDTQYF. CDR3 nucleotide sequence: TGTGCCAGCAGCCAAGATCTTTTCTCTCCCCCCAGGCTGGCAGGGGTCACCTTCACAGATACGCAGTATTTT.

The genes are TRBV5-4 and TRBJ1-1; perhaps TRBD1 as D (5 bases). The germline V gene has CDR1 SGHNT and CDR2 YYREEE (reference sequence). The CDR3 extends over 13 amino acids. Trimming cost V 3 bases and J 2 bases, with 8 bases left between them. The CDR3 spells CASSYDSNTEAFF. For the CDR3, the DNA is TGTGCCAGCAGCTATGACAGTAACACTGAAGCTTTCTTT.

This clonotype was seen a few times. CDR3 protein: CASSYLFRPGTIYF. DNA of the CDR3: TGTGCCAGCAGTTATTTATTTCGCCCCGGAACCATATATTTT. The chain recombines TRBV6-5 with TRBJ1-3; D is unclear. Trimming took 3 bases from V and 10 from J, leaving 16 bases between them. Germline lookup yields CDR1 MNHEY and CDR2 SVGAGI. This CDR3 spans 14 amino acids.

The genes are TRBV6-5 and TRBJ2-3; maybe TRBD1 (6 bases). Trimming cost V 4 bases and J 5 bases, with 28 bases left between them. The length of the CDR3 is 19 residues. Germline V CDR1 and CDR2: MNHEY, SVGAGI. This CDR3 is CASSSDAHTRLGAIDTQYF. The CDR3 region has the DNA TGTGCCAGCAGTTCGGATGCCCATACTAGGTTGGGGGCGATAGATACGCAGTATTTT.

This clonotype was found many times. At one of its ends the junction is not consistent with the germline gene, which may arise from a read error. V and J are TRBV5-1 and TRBJ2-7; no firm D call. The CDR3 is 14 residues long. Germline V gene data show CDR1 as SGHRS and CDR2 as YFSETQ. The CDR3 region has the DNA TGCGCCAGCTGCTTCGGTTCCTCCTCCTACGAGCAGTACTTC. Translating it yields CASCFGSSSYEQYF.

This clonotype turned up a few times. The J gene is TRBJ2-7, the V gene TRBV19; D call uncertain. CDR1 and CDR2 (germline): LNHDA, SQIVND (reference sequence). Trimming took off 3 bases at V and 4 bases at J, with 10 bases between the two ends. The CDR3 spans 13 residues. The DNA for the CDR3 is TGTGCCAGTAGTATCTTTCACAGTTACGAGCAGTACTTC. Translation: CASSIFHSYEQYF. The variable domain in full, with the rest retrieved from reference TRBV19 and TRBJ2-7, is DGGITQSPKYLFRKEGQNVTLSCEQNLNHDAMYWYRQDPGQGLRLIYYSQIVNDFQKGDIAEGYSVSREKKESFPLTVTSAQKNPTAFYLCASSIFHSYEQYFGPGTRLTVT.

Details on this clonotype: A read error may be the cause here, since a much bigger clone is one base away. The chain couples TRBV5-6 to TRBJ2-7; D unresolved. V gave up 3 bases and J gave up 0 bases, with 4 bases separating them. The CDR3 length is 12 residues. Germline V CDR1 and CDR2: SGHDT, YYEEEE. DNA of the CDR3: TGTGCCAGCAGCTGGAGCTCCTACGAGCAGTACTTC. This translates into CASSWSSYEQYF.